These T cell receptor beta chains were read from a single sample in a study of T cell changes during pregnancy in multiple sclerosis. Sequencing used immunoSEQ multiplex PCR; TCRdb keeps in-frame clones, though not all of them. The data show tens of thousands of clones, with about nine tenths seen just once and 5% to 5.5% held by the top ten. The material sequenced was peripheral blood, taken in the third trimester of pregnancy. Every receptor here comes from a female donor in good health, enrolled as a control in a pregnancy study. Each CDR3 is given with its conserved first and last residue. A D gene is named only where the DNA matches it firmly. Rows may omit the clone size; those that give it use once, few, many or a size class.

TRBJ2-3,-,-,TRBV21-1,CASSGLAGGTDTQYF,TGTGCCAGCAGCGGACTAGCGGGGGGCACAGATACGCAGTATTTT
TRBJ2-6,-,TRBD2,TRBV7-9,CASSLGLAGGKPGANVLTF,TGTGCCAGCAGCCTCGGACTAGCGGGAGGTAAGCCTGGGGCCAACGTCCTGACTTTC
TRBJ2-5,once,TRBD1,TRBV7-3,CASSLSGQGETQYF,TGTGCCAGCAGCTTAAGCGGACAGGGGGAGACCCAGTACTTC
TRBJ2-5,-,TRBD2,TRBV6-5,CASRRGGSETQYF,TGTGCCAGCAGACGCGGGGGGAGCGAGACCCAGTACTTC
TRBJ1-2,-,-,TRBV25-1,CASGDSGYGYTF,TGTGCCAGCGGGGACTCGGGCTATGGCTACACCTTC
TRBJ2-7,-,TRBD1,TRBV5-1,CASSGGQVVDEQYF,TGCGCCAGCAGCGGTGGACAGGTAGTCGACGAGCAGTACTTC
TRBJ1-2,-,-,TRBV18,CASSPKATGNYGYTF,TGTGCCAGCTCACCAAAGGCCACAGGGAACTATGGCTACACCTTC
TRBJ1-5,-,TRBD1,TRBV6-1,CASSEAGQGWQPQHF,TGTGCCAGCAGTGAAGCTGGACAGGGCTGGCAGCCCCAGCATTTT
TRBJ1-6,-,-,TRBV5-4,CASSSSGGLPNSPLHF,TGTGCCAGCAGCTCATCTGGGGGCCTTCCGAATTCACCCCTCCACTTT
TRBJ2-4,-,-,TRBV19,CASSQAAGTGINIQYF,TGTGCCAGTAGCCAGGCCGCGGGGACCGGAATAAACATTCAGTACTTC